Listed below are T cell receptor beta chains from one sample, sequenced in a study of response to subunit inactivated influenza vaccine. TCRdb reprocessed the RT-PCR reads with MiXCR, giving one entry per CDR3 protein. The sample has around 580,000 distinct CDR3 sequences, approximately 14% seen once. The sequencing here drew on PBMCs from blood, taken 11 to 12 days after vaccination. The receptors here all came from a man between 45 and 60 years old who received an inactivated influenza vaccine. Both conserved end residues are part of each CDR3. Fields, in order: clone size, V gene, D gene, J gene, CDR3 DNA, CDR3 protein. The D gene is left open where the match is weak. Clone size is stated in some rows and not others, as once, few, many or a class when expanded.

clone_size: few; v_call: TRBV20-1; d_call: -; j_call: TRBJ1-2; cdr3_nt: TGCAGTGCTAAGACTGGGGGCTCACTTGGCTACACCTTC; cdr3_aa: CSAKTGGSLGYTF
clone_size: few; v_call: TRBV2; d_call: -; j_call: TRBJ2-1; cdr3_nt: TGTGCCAGCAGGAGGACGGATAGCTCCTACAATGAGCAGTTCTTC; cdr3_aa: CASRRTDSSYNEQFF
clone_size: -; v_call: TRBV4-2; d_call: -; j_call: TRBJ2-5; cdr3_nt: TGTGCCAGCAGCCAAGATAAGGGTAGAGAGACCCAGTACTTC; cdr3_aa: CASSQDKGRETQYF
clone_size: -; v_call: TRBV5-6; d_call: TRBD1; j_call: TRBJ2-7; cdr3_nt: TGTGCCAGCAGCTTGCGGGACAGAGTATTCTACGAGCAGTACTTC; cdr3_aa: CASSLRDRVFYEQYF
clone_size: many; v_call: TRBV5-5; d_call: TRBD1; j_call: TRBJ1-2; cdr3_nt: TGTGCCAGCAGCACCACAGGGGATATAAACTATGGCTACACCTTC; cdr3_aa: CASSTTGDINYGYTF
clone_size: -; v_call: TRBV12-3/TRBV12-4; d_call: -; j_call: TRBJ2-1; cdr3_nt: TGTGCCAGCAGTTTCCCCAACCCCAACAATGAGCAGTTCTTC; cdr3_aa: CASSFPNPNNEQFF
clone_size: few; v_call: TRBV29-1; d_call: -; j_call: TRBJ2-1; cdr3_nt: TGCAGCGGACAGTTGAGGGTCTCCTACAATGAGCAGTTCTTC; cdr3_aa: CSGQLRVSYNEQFF
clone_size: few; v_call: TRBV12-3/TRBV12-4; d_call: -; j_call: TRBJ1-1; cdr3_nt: TGTGCCAGCAGTACGGGACCGAATTCGGCGGCTTTCTTT; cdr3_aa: CASSTGPNSAAFF
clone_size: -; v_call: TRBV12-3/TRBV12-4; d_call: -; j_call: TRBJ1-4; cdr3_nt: TGTGCCAGCAGTTTAGAGCCAGGGGTGGAAAAACTGTTTTTT; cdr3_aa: CASSLEPGVEKLFF
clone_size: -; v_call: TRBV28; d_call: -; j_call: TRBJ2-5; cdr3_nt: TGTGCCAGCAGTTTCATGCGCGGGTACCAAGAGACCCAGTACTTC; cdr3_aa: CASSFMRGYQETQYF
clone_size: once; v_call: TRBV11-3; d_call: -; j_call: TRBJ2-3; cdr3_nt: TGTGCCAGCAGCCTCTCTGAGACAGATACGCAGTATTTT; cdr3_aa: CASSLSETDTQYF
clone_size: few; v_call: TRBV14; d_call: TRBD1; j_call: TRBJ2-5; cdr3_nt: TGTGCCAGCAGCCTAAGACAGGGTGGCAAAGAGACCCAGTACTTC; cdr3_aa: CASSLRQGGKETQYF
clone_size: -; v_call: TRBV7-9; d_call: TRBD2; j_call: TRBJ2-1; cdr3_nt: TGTGCCAGCAGCTCCCGGGACTACTACAATGAGCAGTTCTTC; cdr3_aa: CASSSRDYYNEQFF
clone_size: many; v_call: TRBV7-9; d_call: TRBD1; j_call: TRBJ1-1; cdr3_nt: TGTGCCAGCAGCTTAGCGGGGACAGGGAACACTGAAGCTTTCTTT; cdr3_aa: CASSLAGTGNTEAFF
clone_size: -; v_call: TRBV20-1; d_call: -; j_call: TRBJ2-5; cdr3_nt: TGCAGTGCTAGATCTCAGGGAGGAGAGACCCAGTACTTC; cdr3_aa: CSARSQGGETQYF
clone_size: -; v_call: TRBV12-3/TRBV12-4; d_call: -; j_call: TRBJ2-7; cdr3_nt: TGTGCCAGCAGTTTAGATCTCCCTTACGAGCAGTACTTC; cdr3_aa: CASSLDLPYEQYF
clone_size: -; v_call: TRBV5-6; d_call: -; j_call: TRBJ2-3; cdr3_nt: TGTGCCAGCAGCTTGTTGATAGCGGACTCTAGCACAGATACGCAGTATTTT; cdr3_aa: CASSLLIADSSTDTQYF
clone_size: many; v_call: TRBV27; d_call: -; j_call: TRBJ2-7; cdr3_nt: TGTGCCAGCAGTCCCCGACGGGACGAGCAGTACTTC; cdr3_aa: CASSPRRDEQYF
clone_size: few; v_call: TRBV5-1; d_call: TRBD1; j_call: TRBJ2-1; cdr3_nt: TGCGCCAGCAGCTCACTAACAGGGGTACCCTACAATGAGCAGTTCTTC; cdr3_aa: CASSSLTGVPYNEQFF
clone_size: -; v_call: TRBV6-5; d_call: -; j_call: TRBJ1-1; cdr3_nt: TGTGCCAGCAGTTACGGGCCCGAAGCTTTCTTT; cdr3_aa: CASSYGPEAFF